A selection of T cell receptor beta chains follows, all from one sample in a study of cytomegalovirus exposure and HLA in healthy donors. Using immunoSEQ multiplex PCR, the repertoire was profiled, and TCRdb retains in-frame clones only, with some absent. The data contain about 160,000 clones, around 89% of them singletons. The specimen sequenced was PBMCs. The receptors shown here come from a man between 18 and 35 years old in good health and CMV-seronegative. CDR3s include the opening cysteine and the closing phenylalanine or tryptophan. D genes are given only for firm matches. A row's size may be missing; if present it is once, few, many or a size class.

j_call d_call v_call clone_size cdr3_nt cdr3_aa
TRBJ2-1 TRBD2 TRBV11-2 . TGTGCCAGCAGCTTAACGGGGACTAGCGGGCGAGGGGAGCAGTTCTTC CASSLTGTSGRGEQFF
TRBJ2-7 TRBD2 TRBV4-1 few TGCGCCAGCAGCCCGGGACTAGCGGACGAGCAGTACTTC CASSPGLADEQYF
TRBJ1-1 . TRBV2 . TGTGCCAGGGGCTCAGAGACGAACACTGAAGCTTTCTTT CARGSETNTEAFF
TRBJ1-2 . TRBV28 few TGTGCCAGCAGGACAAGTAACTATGGCTACACCTTC CASRTSNYGYTF
TRBJ2-1 TRBD1 TRBV15 . TGTGCCACCAGCAGGGACAGGGGAAACAATGAGCAGTTCTTC CATSRDRGNNEQFF
TRBJ2-3 TRBD2 TRBV7-2 few TGTGCCAGCAGCTTTGGTCCCAGCGGGGGCACAGATACGCAGTATTTT CASSFGPSGGTDTQYF
TRBJ2-1 . TRBV5-1 . TGCGCCAGCAGCTCCAATAGCGGAAGCTCCTACAATGAGCAGTTCTTC CASSSNSGSSYNEQFF
TRBJ1-2 . TRBV6-1 . TGTGCCAGTCAGCGCCGGAGAACTAACTATGGCTACACCTTC CASQRRRTNYGYTF
TRBJ1-2 TRBD1 TRBV29-1 . TGCAGCGTTGATTCGCAGGGGGCGGCAGGCTACACCTTC CSVDSQGAAGYTF
TRBJ2-2 . TRBV2 . TGTGCCAGCAGTGAACAGGGGCAAGGCGGGGAGCTGTTTTTT CASSEQGQGGELFF